Sequencing of this T cell receptor beta chain was carried out in a study of cytomegalovirus exposure and HLA in healthy donors (TCRdb year 2017). Describing the broader study: In an earlier analysis of approximately 640 of the donors, approximately 300 Gb of sequence data and just under 120 million unique TCR beta sequences from roughly 190 million T cells were reported. Roughly 5 DR-DQ haplotypes were handled as single units for association and clustering because linkage in the cohort was strong. The aim of the study was to test whether cataloging public T cell receptors could identify signatures of past pathogen exposure. In addition to the first cohort of approximately 650 subjects, a separate validation cohort of 120 different subjects was used. To study patterns of TCR occurrence, a later analysis re-analyzed previously published TCR beta repertoires from 500 to 850 donors and added high-resolution HLA genotyping. To decide whether each TCR beta V gene segment behaved as functional or pseudogenic, an earlier analysis of nearly 600 of the donors relied on high-throughput TCR beta sequencing. The study used immunosequencing to profile the T cell repertoires of several hundred subjects and linked those repertoires to cytomegalovirus serostatus. An early release covering approximately 600 HLA-typed donors comprised about 300 gigabases of sequencing data and around 86 million unique TCR sequences. Donor age, sex, ethnicity and CMV serostatus were compiled alongside the repertoire data. The number of typed donors differed by locus: about 629-640 for A, B, C, DRB1 and DQB1; approximately 520 for DQA1; approximately 600 for DPA1; and about 450 for DPB1. A later genetic analysis used genome-wide SNP genotypes for about 60% of the roughly 670 donors, treating that subset as a discovery cohort. Every discovery cohort repertoire had been produced on one sequencing platform. The study combined high-throughput TCR immunosequencing, statistical association of individual TCRs with disease status, and machine learning to predict cytomegalovirus infection status. Both class I and class II loci were covered by HLA typing, at four-digit resolution. Of the roughly 400 genotyped donors, roughly 80% fell in the genetic ancestry cluster associated with self-reported Caucasian donors. On average, roughly 250,000 unique TCR beta nucleotide sequences were sequenced per donor among fewer than 500 genotyped donors of the cohort, with 15% to 20% of those sequences being non-productive. In the later analysis, no new phenotypic data were used to find candidate immune exposures; instead, reliance was placed on TCR beta sequences and their occurrence across donors.

The cohort comprised 550 to 700 healthy bone marrow donors. At the time of sampling, every cohort member was nominally healthy, though immune exposures that went unrecorded were likely present. The donor tested CMV seropositive, placing the donor among the 289 seropositive members of the cohort. Each donor provided a peripheral blood sample, and peripheral blood mononuclear cells were used for TCR beta sequencing. The Qiagen DNeasy Blood Extraction Kit was used to extract genomic DNA from the blood cell samples. Notes on this clone: Its antigen remains unidentified. The record has no base qualities; no much larger clone is one base away.

Libraries were built with the immunoSEQ multiplex PCR assay. The multiplex PCR relied on a mix of 60 forward primers for TCR Vbeta segments and 13 reverse primers for TCR Jbeta segments. A multiplex PCR assay on genomic DNA amplified the CDR3 region of rearranged TCR beta genes. The amplified TCR beta libraries were sequenced on the Illumina HiSeq System as 87-base-pair reads. The original pipeline was this. A later analysis counted tens of millions of unique TCR beta chains across the 690 or so repertoires, and 9.5 million to 11 million of these chains were shared by at least two donors. Raw reads were error-corrected and collapsed into unique sequences with a nearest-neighbor algorithm that merged closely related sequences to remove PCR and sequencing errors. Alignment of CDR3 sequences to IMGT reference sequences was used to assign V, D and J gene segments. For a sequence to be retained, at least a six-nucleotide match to both a V gene segment and a J gene segment was required. Rearrangements were called productive when the CDR3 lacked stop codons and stayed in frame with V and J; all others were non-productive. CDR3 was defined according to IMGT convention as the region running from the second conserved V-encoded cysteine to the conserved J-encoded phenylalanine. The earlier analysis of some 600 of the donors excluded sequences that lacked an unambiguous match to a single V gene segment. An earlier analysis of some 500 of the donors classified V segments as functional when productive rearrangements were above 56.7% and as segregating when the standard deviation between donors was above 5%. To diagnose cytomegalovirus status from the catalog of TCR beta chain sequences, a statistical classification framework was built. In a later analysis, TCR nucleotide sequences were compared against IMGT/GENE-DB human TR gene sequences so that V and J genes could be assigned. A later analysis assigned CDR3 sequences and most-parsimonious VDJ recombination scenarios with the TCRdist pipeline. In a later analysis, each TCR beta chain was defined by its CDR3 amino acid sequence together with its V-gene family, and reads lacking a unique V-gene family were excluded. As a way to deal with suspected cross-contamination and a sequencing artifact, a later analysis dropped roughly 620 nucleotide sequences that were highly shared and had low generation probability. A later analysis calculated a clonal expansion index for each public chain from normalized within-repertoire ranks of inferred template counts. Generation probabilities in a later analysis came from a VDJ recombination model fitted to out-of-frame rearrangements, and those results were checked against IGoR. In a later analysis, hypergeometric tests were used to score TCR-TCR, TCR-HLA and TCR-CMV co-occurrence, with a repertoire-size bias correction applied to TCR pairs. False discovery rates were estimated in a later analysis by permuting HLA or CMV assignments 20 times. In a later analysis, co-occurring TCRs were grouped with DBSCAN, and TCRdist sequence similarity was added when clustering was performed within HLA-allele-positive subsets. Repertoires with fewer than 30,000 or more than 120,000 public chains, plus five repertoires with anomalous nucleotide sharing, were excluded from co-occurrence clustering. TCRdb mirrors the immuneACCESS table, restricted to in-frame sequences. Some clones are absent from its copies; in checked studies, under half trace to an unresolved V gene, and the reason for the others is unknown. V, J and clone size reflect that table, while D and trimming were determined from the DNA. This sample comprises some 89,000 clones, less than 85% of them detected only once. The ten largest make up 6.5% to 9% of the sample.

Based on the germline V gene, the CDR1 and CDR2 sequences are SQVTM and ANQGSEA. The CDR3, from cysteine to phenylalanine, totals 12 residues. Here the CDR3 DNA is all that survives: 36 bases in frame from base 1. V is trimmed back by 7 bases and J by 7 bases, and the junction contains 9 bases that no gene match accounts for. Study-level results and caveats: A later analysis found that most CMV-associated TCR beta chains appeared HLA-restricted, with HLA associations seemingly driven largely by CMV exposure. Linkage disequilibrium might explain the correlated functional status among segregating V segments, but an unknown experimental factor could not be excluded. Strong co-occurrence of HLA alleles, especially DR and DQ, made assigning TCR associations to individual alleles difficult. A group of highly shared sequence variants was considered likely to be a technical artifact of the sequencing pipeline. A further reported finding was that TCR beta sequences accurately predicted the HLA-A and HLA-B alleles for most subjects in the first cohort. Sequencing depth was assumed to be roughly uniform across donors in the presence/absence analyses, though that assumption may not hold. In a later analysis, TCR association rates were found to vary across HLA loci, with the most associated TCRs seen for DRB1 alleles and the fewest for HLA-C alleles. The cohort was sequenced for TCR beta chains only, and without alpha or paired-chain data the features that could be detected were limited. Over 15 rarely observed V segments, including chromosome 9 orphons, were excluded from the earlier analysis of several hundred of the donors because counts were too low. In a later genetic analysis, fewer N-insertions in productive TCRs were reported among donors in an Asian-associated ancestry cluster than the roughly 700-donor mean. The 87-base-pair reads could not distinguish some IMGT-functional V segments, including TRBV6-2 and TRBV6-3, so those segments were excluded. A later genetic analysis associated a missense DCLRE1C variant with V-gene and J-gene trimming of TCR beta chains, and an independent cohort replicated the association. In an earlier analysis of 587 of the donors, most TCR beta V segments appeared in productive rearrangements about 87% or about 30% of the time, broadly matching IMGT annotations. In a later analysis, some 18,000 TCR beta sequences were associated with specific HLA alleles at a false discovery rate of 0.05. Several of the top co-occurrence clusters appeared to be linked to parvovirus B19, influenza, CMV and Epstein-Barr virus, according to a later analysis. CMV serostatus was the only immune exposure information available for the cohort. Because HLA typing was missing for some donors at each locus, association tests included only the typed subset. The classifier was reported to diagnose cytomegalovirus status with high specificity and sensitivity in both the original cohort and the validation cohort. It was suggested by the authors that the approach could potentially be generalized to other disease states and immunological phenotypes. Across donors, most TCR sequences were observed very rarely, whereas some public TCRs were present in many individuals. A later analysis found that HLA-associated TCR beta chains were more clonally expanded and had lower generation probabilities than equally common non-associated chains. The study gave a list of about 170 TCR beta chains associated with cytomegalovirus. Three of the identified cytomegalovirus-associated TCR beta chains were confirmed in vitro to be specific for cytomegalovirus antigens.

The sample was PBMCs. The chain joins TRBV29-1 to TRBJ1-2; 7 junctional bases match TRBD1. The TCR comes from a man in his forties in good health and CMV-seropositive. The nucleotides are TGCAGCGCCACGACAGGGTCGGGTGGCTACACCTTC. Its translation reads: CSATTGSGGYTF.